One sample yielded the 20 T cell receptor beta chains listed below, sequenced in a study of CD8 T cells in ankylosing spondylitis (dated by TCRdb to about 2017). The receptor library was made with 5' RACE. TCRdb shows the sequencer as Illumina HiSeq 2500. TCRdb itself trimmed the public reads at Q25 with fastp, ran MiXCR and retained productive beta chains. Rows with one shared CDR3 protein collapse into an entry with the most common genes and DNA. The sample includes about 96,000 distinct CDR3 sequences, with around 30% observed a single time. The ten most abundant clones make up nearly 60% of the sample. Sequencing input: blood, either unsorted or a sorted T cell fraction (not recorded which). The receptor source for this set is a male donor with ankylosing spondylitis or in good health (not recorded which).

This clonotype was seen many times. DNA of the CDR3: TGTGCCAGCAGCTCCAATGGACAGAGAGGCTACACCTTC. This gives the protein CASSSNGQRGYTF. This chain uses TRBV5-5 with TRBJ1-2; the D gene is possibly TRBD1 (6 bases). V shed 3 bases and J shed 8 bases, with 14 bases lying between them. Germline CDR1 reads SGHKS; CDR2 reads YYEKEE (reference sequence). This CDR3 spans 13 amino acids.

This clonotype was seen only a few times. The rearrangement links TRBV20-1 to TRBJ2-7; 7 nucleotides match TRBD1. Trimming removed 5 bases from V and 3 bases from J; junction bases left unmatched: 4. Germline V gene sequence: CDR1 DFQATT, CDR2 SNEGSKA (reference sequence). This CDR3 has 12 amino acids. CDR3: CSAGGQDYEQYF. The CDR3 coding sequence is TGCAGTGCTGGCGGACAGGACTACGAGCAGTACTTC.

The gene calls are TRBV19 and TRBJ2-3, with 10 positions matching TRBD2. The CDR3 has 14 residues. Germline assignment: CDR1 LNHDA and CDR2 SQIVND (reference sequence). V lost 8 bases and J lost 4; bases outside the gene matches: 6. CDR3 sequence reads: CASSIAGGSDTQYF. In DNA, the CDR3 is TGTGCCAGTTCTATAGCGGGGGGTTCAGATACGCAGTATTTT.

The CDR3 DNA sequence: TGTGCCAGCAGCTCCCTGACCCAGGCCACCGGGGAGCTGTTTTTT. Residues: CASSSLTQATGELFF. The V gene is TRBV9, the J gene TRBJ2-2; D not resolved. Germline V gene sequence: CDR1 SGDLS, CDR2 YYNGEE. This CDR3 region has 15 residues. Trimming removed 4 bases at V and 4 bases at J, with 14 bases between.

This clonotype was found a few times. The rearrangement links TRBV20-1 to TRBJ2-5; D gene uncertain. The CDR3 consists of 12 residues. Trimming took 3 bases from V and 3 from J, leaving 8 bases between them. CDR1 DFQATT and CDR2 SNEGSKA come from the germline V gene (reference sequence). The CDR3 DNA is TGCAGTGCTAGTCCACAAGAAGAGACCCAGTACTTC. Protein sequence: CSASPQEETQYF.

This clonotype was observed a few times. This sequence joins TRBV7-2 and TRBJ2-3; TRBD2 agrees at 10 bases. Germline V gene data show CDR1 as SGHTA and CDR2 as FQGNSA. After removal of 1 base from V and 4 bases from J, the junction contained 2 bases not matched to a gene. The CDR3 contains 15 residues. This CDR3 reads CASSLVGTSADTQYF. Here the CDR3 DNA reads TGTGCCAGCAGCTTAGTCGGGACTAGCGCAGATACGCAGTATTTT. Full variable domain (rest looked up from reference TRBV7-2 and TRBJ2-3): GAGVSQSPSNKVTEKGKDVELRCDPISGHTALYWYRQSLGQGLEFLIYFQGNSAPDKSGLPSDRFSAERTGGSVSTLTIQRTQQEDSAVYLCASSLVGTSADTQYFGPGTRLTVL.

The CDR3 region is CASSAPGWNENIQYF. The CDR3 region has the DNA TGTGCCAGCAGCGCTCCCGGATGGAACGAAAACATTCAGTACTTC. This chain links TRBV3-1 with TRBJ2-4; D is uncertain. The germline CDR1 and CDR2 sequences are LGHDT and YNNKEL (reference sequence). The CDR3 is 15 residues long. The V and J ends lost 5 bases and 5 bases respectively, with 16 bases between them.

V gene TRBV3-1 combines with J gene TRBJ2-5, with 11 bases fitting TRBD2. The CDR3 sequence is 15 residues long. The ends lost 7 bases at V and 0 bases at J; junction bases unmatched: 4. CDR1 is LGHDT, CDR2 YNNKEL, per germline (reference sequence). CDR3 nucleotides: TGTGCCAGCACCCAGACTAGCGGGGACCAAGAGACCCAGTACTTC. As protein: CASTQTSGDQETQYF.

The chain recombines TRBV15 with TRBJ2-1, with D perhaps being TRBD1 or TRBD2 (6 bases each). CDR1 and CDR2 from the germline V gene are LNHNV and YYDKDF (reference sequence). The V and J ends lost 1 base and 2 bases respectively, with 12 bases between them. The CDR3 runs to 16 residues. The CDR3 DNA sequence: TGTGCCACCAGCAGAGCGGGCGGGACACCCTACAATGAGCAGTTCTTC. The encoded protein is CATSRAGGTPYNEQFF.

This clonotype was recorded a few times. The chain has TRBV19 and TRBJ2-2; 8 nucleotides line up with TRBD1. J gave up 4 bases and V 6 bases, and 4 bases lay outside the gene matches. Germline V gene sequence: CDR1 LNHDA, CDR2 SQIVND (reference sequence). There are 14 residues in the CDR3. The DNA of the CDR3 is TGTGCCAGTAGAAAGGACAGGGTCACCGGGGAGCTGTTTTTT. Protein sequence: CASRKDRVTGELFF.

This clonotype showed up just a few times. This sequence joins TRBV7-2 and TRBJ1-2; a possible D gene is TRBD1 (6 bases). This CDR3 region has 13 residues. Germline V lookup: CDR1 SGHTA, CDR2 FQGNSA. With 3 bases removed from V and 8 bases from J, the gap between germline ends came to 13 bases. As DNA, the CDR3 is TGTGCCAGCAGCTTGGGGGGCGCGGGGGGCTACACCTTC. Its translation: CASSLGGAGGYTF. Full variable domain (rest looked up from reference TRBV7-2 and TRBJ1-2): GAGVSQSPSNKVTEKGKDVELRCDPISGHTALYWYRQSLGQGLEFLIYFQGNSAPDKSGLPSDRFSAERTGGSVSTLTIQRTQQEDSAVYLCASSLGGAGGYTFGSGTRLTVV.

The chain is built from TRBV29-1 and TRBJ2-1; 11 nucleotides align to TRBD2. The CDR3 totals 14 residues. The germline V gene has CDR1 SQVTM and CDR2 ANQGSEA. The junction had 1 base not matched to a gene; V was cut back by 3 bases and J by 3 bases. In DNA form, the CDR3 reads TGCAGCGTTGATGGGACTAGCGGCTACAATGAGCAGTTCTTC. Residues: CSVDGTSGYNEQFF.

This clonotype was seen a few times. The chain has TRBV5-1 and TRBJ1-1; D is undetermined. The CDR3 contains 14 residues. Germline V gene lookup returns CDR1 SGHRS and CDR2 YFSETQ. V lost 5 bases, J lost 2 bases, and 13 bases lay in between. CDR3 DNA sequence: TGCGCCAGCAGTCTTACGGCGCGCAACACTGAAGCTTTCTTT. Protein sequence: CASSLTARNTEAFF.

This clonotype was observed a few times. This chain uses TRBV5-1 with TRBJ2-2; D perhaps matches TRBD2 (5 bases). Germline lookup yields CDR1 SGHRS and CDR2 YFSETQ. CDR3 size: 16 residues. Between the trimmed V and J ends, which lost 3 bases and 6 bases, there was a span of 18 bases. The CDR3 protein is CASSSPSSGEPGELFF. In DNA, the CDR3 is TGCGCCAGCAGCTCCCCGTCATCCGGGGAACCCGGGGAGCTGTTTTTT.

This clonotype was counted between two and nine times. The chain is built from TRBV28 and TRBJ2-7; D is possibly TRBD1 (5 bases). The germline V gene encodes CDR1 MDHEN and CDR2 SYDVKM. The CDR3 spans 13 residues. V lost 3 bases and J 2 bases, leaving 8 bases between the germline ends. CDR3: CASSLGQTYEQYV. In DNA form, the CDR3 reads TGTGCCAGCAGTTTGGGGCAGACCTACGAGCAGTACGTC.

This clonotype occurred many times. This rearrangement joins TRBV7-2 to TRBJ2-5; maybe TRBD1 (6 bases). The CDR3 totals 16 residues. V was trimmed by 3 bases and J by 3 bases, leaving 17 bases between them. CDR1 is SGHTA and CDR2 is FQGNSA in the germline V gene. The DNA for the CDR3 is TGTGCCAGCAGCTTTGGTGACGACAGGAGAAAAGAGACCCAGTACTTC. Protein: CASSFGDDRRKETQYF.

The gene calls are TRBV6-5 and TRBJ2-3; tentative D call: TRBD1 (5 bases). The V end lost 2 bases, the J end lost 6 bases, and 9 bases lay between the germline ends. Germline values: CDR1 MNHEY, CDR2 SVGAGI. This CDR3 comprises 13 residues. The CDR3 nucleotides are TGTGCCAGCAGTTACAGGGGTAGGGATACGCAGTATTTT. Its protein is CASSYRGRDTQYF.

The gene calls are TRBV20-1 and TRBJ2-1; 9 positions agree with TRBD2. The V segment lost 3 bases and the J segment 4 bases; nucleotides outside the gene matches: 13. Germline values: CDR1 DFQATT, CDR2 SNEGSKA (reference sequence). This CDR3 is 17 amino acids long. CDR3 coding DNA: TGCAGTGCTAGGTCTTATGGCGGGAGGGCCGGATACAATGAGCAGTTCTTC. Protein product: CSARSYGGRAGYNEQFF.

The V gene is TRBV7-8, the J gene TRBJ2-1; 8 bases align to TRBD1. J lost 9 bases, V lost 4 bases, and 5 bases had no gene match. The germline V gene encodes CDR1 SGHVS and CDR2 FQNEAQ. This CDR3 has 13 residues. In DNA form, the CDR3 reads TGTGCCAGCAGCTACTCAGGGGGCGGTGAGCAGTTCTTC. Translating it yields CASSYSGGGEQFF.

In this sample, this clonotype turned up many times. The chain carries TRBV20-1 and TRBJ1-3; the D is unclear. V was pared by 0 bases and J by 2 bases, with 5 bases between. This CDR3 is built from 13 residues. The germline CDR1 and CDR2 sequences are DFQATT and SNEGSKA (reference sequence). The CDR3 DNA is TGCAGTGCTAGAGATGGAGCTGGAAACACCATATATTTT. Encoded protein: CSARDGAGNTIYF.